This TCR beta chain comes out of a study of T-cell reconstitution after alpha-beta-depleted transplantation in children. Preparing the TCRbeta library involved the use of unique molecular identifiers. Using its own MiXCR run on the PCR reads, TCRdb lists one record per CDR3 protein. The sample shows 100,000 to 120,000 distinct CDR3 sequences, about a tenth of them seen only once. V was trimmed by 4 bases and J by 0 bases, leaving 14 bases between them. The CDR3 runs to 17 residues. This clonotype appeared many times. The TCR sequence derives from a human donor who donated a stem cell graft to a child with acute lymphoblastic leukemia. The genes are TRBV5-7 and TRBJ2-6, with D uncertain. TRBV5-7 qualifies as an ORF whose function is uncertain. The sequencing here drew on PBMCs from the stem cell graft donor, taken from the stem cell graft. CDR3 bases: TGTGCCAGCAGCCCGGTAGGGTCAGCCTCTGGGGCCAACGTCCTGACTTTC. Translating gives CASSPVGSASGANVLTF.